A selection of T cell receptor beta chains follows, all from one sample in a study of blood T cell repertoires in COVID-19. Assay: immunoSEQ multiplex PCR; the TCRdb copy retains only in-frame clones and omits some. The data hold around 430,000 clones, with around nine tenths observed a single time. Material: PBMCs or T cells enriched from blood (not recorded which). The receptors were sampled from a woman aged 50 to 65 who had recovered from COVID-19. CDR3s include the opening cysteine and the closing phenylalanine or tryptophan.

cdr3_length v_call cdr3_aa
15 TRBV4-1 CASSQADRDGATQYF
16 TRBV6-5 CASSSWTGEAIYGYTF
15 TRBV4-1 CASSQGTPAKNIQYF
15 TRBV4-2 CASSQVTGGVDEQYF
17 TRBV18 CASSPLPSGGSYNEQFF
16 TRBV7-9 CASSFEQGANTDTQYF
14 TRBV7-9 CASSLRSGGDEQYF
14 TRBV13 CASSSWDRDYEQYF
14 TRBV7-9 CASSLGGQVYEQYF
13 TRBV6-2/TRBV6-3 CASSPDRGPGYTF
18 TRBV12-5 CASGSGPPTGEDNEKLFF
13 TRBV6-5 CPLGGQGNSPLHF
18 TRBV1 CTSSQDRDRRDINTEAFF
13 TRBV28 CASIRGTGTEAFF
15 TRBV29-1 CSARRRGTNTGELFF
13 TRBV19 CASRNRGLEKLFF
15 TRBV14 CASSPAGEGTGELFF
15 TRBV19 CATRTQSASNYGYTF
15 TRBV4-3 CASSQDRRGGAGAFF
16 TRBV19 CASSIDLTPTNTEAFF
18 TRBV4-3 CASSQGTGLTPLQNEQYF
15 TRBV4-2 CASSQENRAGEKLFF
14 TRBV6-5 CASGRQQYNSPLHF
14 TRBV25-1 CASSEGGDNSPLHF
19 TRBV6-1 CASSERRASWSVRDYGYTF
18 TRBV5-1 CASSPRLYGSSYNSPLHF
14 TRBV3-1/TRBV3-2 CASSHRTAGSGYTF
15 TRBV27 CASSLFPQGNSPLHF
13 TRBV30 CAWRAQGNTEAFF
15 TRBV7-9 CASSFGQPNNSPLHF
13 TRBV28 CASSSTGAGGYTF
14 TRBV7-9 CASSLEMGHSPRWF
13 TRBV27 CASRTYSNQPQHF
14 TRBV28 CASSSDRGRQPQHF
13 TRBV3-1/TRBV3-2 CASGGGFAGELFF
13 TRBV6-5 CASSYRGRIGYTF
13 TRBV2 CASRGGPLEKLFF
14 TRBV27 CASSPQGAWTEAFF
17 TRBV28 CASSFYGTSDRTDTQYF
14 TRBV30 CAWKAQGVNSPLHF
14 TRBV29-1 CSVAGVLGHTEAFF
14 TRBV12-5 CASGLTGGTGELFF
14 TRBV9 CASSESRGQAGYTF
16 TRBV4-1 CASSHTGTSGGETQYF
18 TRBV18 CASSPRQGVLKTNTEAFF
11 TRBV7-9 CASGLLSGYTF
14 TRBV2 CASSGGDRNSPLHF
15 TRBV5-8 CASSVRQGIYNEQFF
14 TRBV7-2 CASSSYSDNTEAFF
16 TRBV2 CASSPGDRAFDTEAFF
14 TRBV28 CASTLDRINSPLHF
16 TRBV2 CASSGQAGDGTDTQYF
13 TRBV7-8 CASSLPPLYGYTF